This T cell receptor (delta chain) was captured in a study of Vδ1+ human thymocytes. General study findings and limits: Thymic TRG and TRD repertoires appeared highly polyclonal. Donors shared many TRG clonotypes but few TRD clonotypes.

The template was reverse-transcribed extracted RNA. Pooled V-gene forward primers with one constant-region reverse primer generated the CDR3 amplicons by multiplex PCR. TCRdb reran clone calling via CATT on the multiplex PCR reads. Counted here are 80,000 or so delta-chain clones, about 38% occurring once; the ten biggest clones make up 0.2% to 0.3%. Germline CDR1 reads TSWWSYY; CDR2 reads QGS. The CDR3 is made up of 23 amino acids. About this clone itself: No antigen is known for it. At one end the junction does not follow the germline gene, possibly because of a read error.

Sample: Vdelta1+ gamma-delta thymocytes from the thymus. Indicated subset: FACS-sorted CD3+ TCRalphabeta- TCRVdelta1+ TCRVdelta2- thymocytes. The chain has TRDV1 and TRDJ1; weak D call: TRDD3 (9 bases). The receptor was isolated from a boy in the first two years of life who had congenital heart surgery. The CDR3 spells CALGELPTIIGLLGEAHTDKLIF. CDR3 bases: TGTGCCCTTGGGGAACTTCCTACTATAATTGGGCTACTGGGGGAGGCTCACACCGATAAACTCATCTTT.